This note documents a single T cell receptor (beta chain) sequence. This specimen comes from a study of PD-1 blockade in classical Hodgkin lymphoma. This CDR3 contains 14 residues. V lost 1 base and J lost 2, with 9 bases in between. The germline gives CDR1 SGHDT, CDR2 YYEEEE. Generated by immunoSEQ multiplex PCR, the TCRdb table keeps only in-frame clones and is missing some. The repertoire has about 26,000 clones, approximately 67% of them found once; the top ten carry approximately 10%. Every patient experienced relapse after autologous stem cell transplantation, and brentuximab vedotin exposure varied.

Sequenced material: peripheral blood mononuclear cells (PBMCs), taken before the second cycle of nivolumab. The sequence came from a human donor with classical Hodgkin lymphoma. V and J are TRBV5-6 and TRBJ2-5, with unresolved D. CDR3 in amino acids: CASSLLFIQETQYF. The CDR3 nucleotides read TGTGCCAGCAGCTTGCTGTTTATACAAGAGACCCAGTACTTC.